These 23 T cell receptor gamma chains originate from one sample sequenced in a study of gamma delta lymphoproliferative disorders and STAT genes. TCRdb re-identified clones in the multiplex PCR reads via CATT. Of about 1,600 gamma-chain clones in the sample, roughly 9.7% were seen once. Sequencing used genomic DNA taken from PBMCs of patients and controls. The sample consisted of blood. The receptor source for this set is a human donor in good health.

By sample fraction, this clone is medium-sized. Other DNA sequences of this sample code for an identical CDR3. The chain combines TRGV9 with TRGJP. TCRdb carries no J gene annotation; the J gene was assigned here by matching the DNA with germline. This CDR3 is 16 amino acids long. V shed 0 bases, J shed 7 bases, and the junction held 3 bases outside the gene matches. The germline CDR1 and CDR2 sequences are GITISATS and ISYDGTV (reference sequence). CDR3 bases: TGTGCCTTGTGGGAGGTGATCGAGTTGGGCAAAAAAATCAAGGTATTT. Translated, it gives CALWEVIELGKKIKVF.

This clone counts as medium-sized. The CDR3 loop is CATWECSRDYKKLF. In nucleotides, the CDR3 is TGTGCCACCTGGGAGTGTAGTCGTGATTATAAGAAACTCTTT. The chain combines TRGV2 with TRGJ1 or TRGJ2. The J gene is absent in TCRdb and was assigned here via DNA matching to germline. CDR1 and CDR2 from the germline V gene are EGSNGY and YDSYNSKV. The V segment lost 4 bases and the J segment 5 bases; nucleotides outside the gene matches: 11. The CDR3 totals 14 residues.

This clone is judged medium-sized. The identical CDR3 is also encoded by other nucleotide sequences in the sample. The chain carries TRGV2 and TRGJ1 or TRGJ2. Matching the DNA to germline supplied the J gene, which TCRdb does not give. This CDR3 has 11 residues. The V segment lost 0 bases and the J segment 12 bases; nucleotides outside the gene matches: 5. Germline V gene sequence: CDR1 EGSNGY, CDR2 YDSYNSKV. The CDR3 sequence is CATWDGPRKLF. The CDR3 DNA reads TGTGCCACCTGGGACGGGCCCAGGAAACTCTTT.

The rearrangement links TRGV2 to TRGJP1. Germline matching of the DNA provided the J gene here, since TCRdb leaves it blank. V shed 0 bases, J shed 12 bases, and the junction held 13 bases outside the gene matches. The germline V gene has CDR1 EGSNGY and CDR2 YDSYNSKV. This CDR3 has 15 residues. CDR3: CATWDGRSELRFKIF. The CDR3, as DNA: TGTGCCACCTGGGACGGGCGCTCTGAGTTAAGGTTCAAGATATTT.

By sample fraction, this clone is medium-sized. The same CDR3 is also encoded by other DNA sequences in this sample. The chain links TRGV2 to TRGJ1 or TRGJ2. The J gene was not available in TCRdb and was assigned here by matching the DNA to germline segments. V lost 0 bases to trimming and J lost 10 bases; unmatched junction nucleotides: 6. CDR3 length: 12 residues. Germline V CDR1 and CDR2: EGSNGY, YDSYNSKV. The CDR3 DNA sequence: TGTGCCACCTGGGACGGGCCGGGCAAGAAACTCTTT. Encoded protein: CATWDGPGKKLF.

This clone is judged medium-sized. J gene calling gave no result, while the V gene is TRGV2. Germline-derived CDR1 and CDR2 are EGSNGY and YDSYNSKV. The length of the CDR3 is 16 residues. CDR3: CATWDGPPIQQLPKLF. The CDR3 DNA reads as TGTGCCACCTGGGACGGGCCCCCTATCCAACAACTACCAAAACTCTTT.

By proportion, this clone is large. This sequence joins TRGV9 and TRGJ1 or TRGJ2. In the absence of a J gene in TCRdb, the DNA was matched to germline to assign it here. Losses at the gene ends were 3 bases for V and 1 base for J; bases not matched to a gene: 0. CDR1 and CDR2 from the germline V gene are GITISATS and ISYDGTV (reference sequence). The CDR3 length is 12 residues. The chain's CDR3 is CALWENYYKKLF. The CDR3 nucleotides are TGTGCCTTGTGGGAGAATTATTATAAGAAACTCTTT.

In this sample, this clone turned up once. The rearrangement links TRGV10 to TRGJ1 or TRGJ2. The J gene is not listed in TCRdb, so it was assigned here from a DNA match to germline. TRGV10 is designated an ORF whose function remains uncertain. With V trimmed by 8 bases and J by 9 bases, 14 bases remained unmatched. This CDR3 region has 13 residues. CDR3 nucleotides: TGTGCTGCGTGGGATTCCCCAATTATTAAGAAACTCTTT. It specifies CAAWDSPIIKKLF.

Many counts were recorded for this clone. No DNA is shown, since the ends of the CDR3 on it are uncertain; the CDR3 is the one TCRdb lists. The V gene was identified as TRGV11, while no J gene was called. TRGV11 is filed as an ORF, its function uncertain. The CDR3 sequence runs 22 residues, both termini included. CDR3 region: CTTVPAGLGDPGPIQNYYKKLF.

Within the sample, this clone is medium-sized (0.01 to 0.1%). Other DNA sequences from this sample encode an identical CDR3 as well. The rearrangement joins TRGV3 to TRGJ1 or TRGJ2. TCRdb carries no J gene annotation; the J gene was assigned here by matching the DNA with germline. CDR3 length: 13 residues. Unmatched junction bases numbered 4, after V lost 0 bases and J lost 5 bases. CDR1 and CDR2 (germline): VTNTFY, YDVSTARD (reference sequence). The CDR3 DNA sequence: TGTGCCACCTGGGACAGGCGGGATTATAAGAAACTCTTT. Translation: CATWDRRDYKKLF.

This clone is termed medium-sized. V gene TRGV2 combines with J gene TRGJ1 or TRGJ2. The J gene, left out of TCRdb, was set here by checking the DNA against germline. Germline V CDR1 and CDR2: EGSNGY, YDSYNSKV. Losses at the gene ends were 0 bases for V and 0 bases for J; bases not matched to a gene: 8. CDR3 length: 16 residues. This chain's CDR3 is CATWDGPMKNYYKKLF. The CDR3 DNA reads as TGTGCCACCTGGGACGGGCCGATGAAGAATTATTATAAGAAACTCTTT.

The sample holds a few counts of this clone. The V and J genes are TRGV2 and TRGJ1 or TRGJ2. TCRdb is silent on the J gene; assignment here came from matching the DNA to germline. The CDR3 has 10 amino acids. Per germline, CDR1 EGSNGY and CDR2 YDSYNSKV. With V trimmed by 12 bases and J by 9 bases, 11 bases remained unmatched. CDR3 nucleotide sequence: TGTGCCCCCGGGCCCCCTAAGAAACTCTTT. The encoded protein is CAPGPPKKLF.

This clone is medium-sized. The sample holds other DNA sequences that translate to the same CDR3. The chain couples TRGV2 to TRGJ1 or TRGJ2. TCRdb gives no J gene; it was assigned here by matching the DNA to germline. The CDR3 is 13 amino acids. CDR1 is EGSNGY, CDR2 YDSYNSKV, per germline. V lost 0 bases to trimming and J lost 4 bases; unmatched junction nucleotides: 3. This CDR3 is CATWDGRYYKKLF. The CDR3 coding sequence is TGTGCCACCTGGGACGGGCGGTATTATAAGAAACTCTTT.

By its share, this clone is large. The V and J genes are TRGV10 and TRGJP1. The J gene, left out of TCRdb, was set here by checking the DNA against germline. TRGV10 is assigned to the ORF class and has an uncertain function. The CDR3 length is 15 residues. V trimming: 8 bases; J trimming: 0 bases; junction bases outside the gene matches: 7. CDR3 DNA: TGTGCTGCGTGGGACATATATACCACTGGTTGGTTCAAGATATTT. It translates to CAAWDIYTTGWFKIF.

Sample share makes this clone large. The chain couples TRGV10 to TRGJ1 or TRGJ2. The J gene was not available in TCRdb and was assigned here by matching the DNA to germline segments. TRGV10 is assigned to the ORF class and has an uncertain function. CDR3 length: 12 amino acids. The V and J ends lost 8 bases and 3 bases, in that order; junction bases with no gene match: 5. The CDR3 spells CAAWDRYYKKLF. The CDR3 DNA sequence: TGTGCTGCGTGGGATCGTTATTATAAGAAACTCTTT.

This clone came up a few times. The chain links TRGV2 to TRGJP. The J gene comes from matching the DNA to germline here; TCRdb lacks it. The trim removed 0 bases at V and 4 bases at J, leaving 0 bases unmatched. The CDR3 totals 16 residues. Germline CDR1 and CDR2: EGSNGY and YDSYNSKV. The CDR3 region has the DNA TGTGCCACCTGGGACGGGCAAGAGTTGGGCAAAAAAATCAAGGTATTT. It translates to CATWDGQELGKKIKVF.

This clone qualifies as medium-sized. The chain joins TRGV4 to TRGJ1 or TRGJ2. The J gene, absent from TCRdb, was called here by matching the DNA to germline. Germline CDR1 reads EGSTGY; CDR2 reads YDSYTSSV. V dropped 4 bases and J dropped 3; count of bases not matched to a gene: 3. This CDR3 has 12 residues. CDR3 DNA sequence: TGTGCCACCTGGGACCCTTATTATAAGAAACTCTTT. Its translation is CATWDPYYKKLF.

On this clone itself: A far larger clone is just one base off, so this is likely a read error. This sample also contains other DNA sequences that code for the same CDR3. The rearrangement joins TRGV4 to TRGJP1. The J gene was missing in TCRdb and was found by matching the end of the DNA to germline. V trimming: 10 bases; J trimming: 9 bases; junction bases outside the gene matches: 8. Per germline, CDR1 EGSTGY and CDR2 YDSYTSSV. The CDR3 covers 11 residues. CDR3 coding DNA: TGTGCCACTGGATCCCGTTGGTTCAAGATATTT. Its translation is CATGSRWFKIF.

By proportion, this clone is medium-sized (0.01 to 0.1%). The limits of the CDR3 on the DNA are not certain, so only TCRdb's listed CDR3 is given. The V gene is given as TRGV11, and no J gene call is available. TRGV11 is flagged as an ORF with uncertain function. A total of 17 residues make up the CDR3, ends included. CDR3 in amino acids: CTTVPAGLGTAHYKKLF.

By proportion, this clone is medium-sized (0.01 to 0.1%). The TCRdb record carries a much larger clone's protein, which differs from this DNA's translation at residue 8; a read error is the likely cause, and the protein listed here is the DNA translation. Other DNA sequences from this sample encode an identical CDR3 as well. This rearrangement joins TRGV2 to TRGJ1 or TRGJ2. The J gene is not listed in TCRdb, so it was assigned here from a DNA match to germline. V dropped 0 bases and J dropped 3; count of bases not matched to a gene: 5. Germline V gives CDR1 EGSNGY, CDR2 YDSYNSKV. The CDR3 runs to 14 residues. The CDR3 DNA sequence: TGTGCCACCTGGGACGGGCCGCGTTATTATAAGAAACTCTTT. The encoded protein is CATWDGPRYYKKLF.

This clone is classed as large. The V and J genes are TRGV11 and TRGJ1 or TRGJ2. Here the J gene was assigned by germline matching of the DNA, as TCRdb has none. TRGV11 is marked as an open reading frame, function uncertain. The CDR3 consists of 17 residues. The V gene end was trimmed by 0 bases and the J gene end by 0 bases; junction bases not matched to a gene: 8. Here the CDR3 DNA reads TGTGCCTGCTGGATTAGGCACTGGTTTTGGAATTATTATAAGAAACTCTTT. It specifies CACWIRHWFWNYYKKLF.

This clone was recorded many times. The V gene is TRGV4, the J gene TRGJ1 or TRGJ2. In the absence of a J gene in TCRdb, the DNA was matched to germline to assign it here. The germline V gene has CDR1 EGSTGY and CDR2 YDSYTSSV. V was pared by 0 bases and J by 12 bases, with 5 bases of the junction left unmatched. The CDR3 has 11 residues. CDR3 region: CATWDGRGKLF. The CDR3 bases are TGTGCCACCTGGGATGGGCGGGGGAAACTCTTT.

By share of the sample, this clone is large (0.1 to 1%). The chain couples TRGV10 to TRGJP1. Matching the DNA to germline supplied the J gene, which TCRdb does not give. TRGV10 is identified as an open reading frame with a role that is uncertain. The CDR3 runs 14 residues. As DNA, the CDR3 is TGTGCGATCGTGGGAGACTTCACTGGTTGGTTCAAGATATTT. Its translation is CAIVGDFTGWFKIF.